The present T cell receptor beta chain was sequenced within a study of blood T cells in healthy people across ages. General study findings and limits: Leaving the PBMCs unsorted stopped any conclusive comparison of naive versus antigen-experienced cells.

Primers used in a second PCR of roughly 6 to 11 cycles were a sample-barcoded 5' primer and a J-beta primer mix. A template-switch adaptor that had 12 random nucleotides put a tag on each cDNA molecule. TCRdb itself ran the 5' RACE reads through MiXCR, one entry per CDR3 protein. The sample records 540,000 or so distinct CDR3 sequences, around half being singletons. CDR1 MNHEY and CDR2 SMNVEV come from the germline V gene (reference sequence). The CDR3 is made up of 14 amino acids. The V end lost 5 bases, the J end lost 0 bases, and 11 bases lay between the germline ends. A word on this clonotype: Its specificity is not known.

The chain has TRBV27 and TRBJ2-7; D is ambiguous. Material: blood. The receptor was isolated from a man older than 75 in good health. CDR3 protein: CASSGTTISYEQYF. CDR3 sequence (DNA): TGTGCCAGCAGTGGAACGACGATCTCCTACGAGCAGTACTTC.